This T cell receptor (beta chain) came from a study of early stage breast cancer tumors. Turning to the study itself: Roughly 9.4-fold was the mean read coverage per sample. Overall study findings and caveats: Commonly generated sequences made up most enriched TCRB sequences shared between patients.

CDR1 is SGHDN, CDR2 FVKESK, per germline. This CDR3 contains 13 residues. With 2 bases removed from V and 4 bases from J, the gap between germline ends came to 8 bases. Profiling relied on immunoSEQ multiplex PCR, and the TCRdb table lists in-frame clones only, not all of them. The data show some 8,400 clones, about 72% seen once. Details on this clone: Its specificity is not known.

The receptor was isolated from a person between 55 and 69 years old with breast cancer. What was sequenced was normal breast tissue next to the tumor. This chain joins TRBV14 and TRBJ1-2, with D possibly matching TRBD1 (5 bases). The CDR3 coding sequence is TGTGCCAGCAGCCAACAGGGACCCTATGGCTACACCTTC. Its protein product is CASSQQGPYGYTF.